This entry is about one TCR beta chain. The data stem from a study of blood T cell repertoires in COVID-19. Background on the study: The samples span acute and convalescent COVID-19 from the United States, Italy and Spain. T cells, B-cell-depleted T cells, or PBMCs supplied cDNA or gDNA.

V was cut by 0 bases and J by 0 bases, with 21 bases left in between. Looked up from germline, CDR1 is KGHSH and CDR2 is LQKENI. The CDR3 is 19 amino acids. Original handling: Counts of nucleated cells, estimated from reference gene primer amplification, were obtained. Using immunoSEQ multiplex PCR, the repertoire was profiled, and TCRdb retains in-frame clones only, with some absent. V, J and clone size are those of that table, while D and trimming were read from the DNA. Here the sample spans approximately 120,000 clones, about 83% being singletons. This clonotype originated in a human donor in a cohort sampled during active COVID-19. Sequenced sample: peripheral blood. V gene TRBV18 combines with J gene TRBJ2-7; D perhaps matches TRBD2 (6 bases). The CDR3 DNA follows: TGTGCCAGCTCACCACCTTCCGGGGACTCCCGAAGAAGCTCCTACGAGCAGTACTTC. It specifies CASSPPSGDSRRSSYEQYF.